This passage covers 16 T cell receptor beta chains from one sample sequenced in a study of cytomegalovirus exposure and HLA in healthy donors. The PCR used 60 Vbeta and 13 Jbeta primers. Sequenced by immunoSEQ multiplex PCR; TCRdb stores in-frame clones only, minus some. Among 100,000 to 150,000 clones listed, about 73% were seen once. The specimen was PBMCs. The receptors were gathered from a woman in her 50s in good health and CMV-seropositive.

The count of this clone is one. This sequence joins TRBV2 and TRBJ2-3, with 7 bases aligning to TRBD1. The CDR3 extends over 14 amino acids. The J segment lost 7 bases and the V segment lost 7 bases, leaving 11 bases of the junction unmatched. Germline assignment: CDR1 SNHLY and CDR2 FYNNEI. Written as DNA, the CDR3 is TGTGCCAGCACCCGGGACAGCGCGAGTTATACGCAGTATTTT. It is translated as CASTRDSASYTQYF.

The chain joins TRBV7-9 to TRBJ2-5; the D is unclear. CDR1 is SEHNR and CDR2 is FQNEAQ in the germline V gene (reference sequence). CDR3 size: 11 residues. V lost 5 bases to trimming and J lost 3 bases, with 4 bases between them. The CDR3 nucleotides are TGTGCCAGCAGCCCTAAAGAGACCCAGTACTTC. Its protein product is CASSPKETQYF.

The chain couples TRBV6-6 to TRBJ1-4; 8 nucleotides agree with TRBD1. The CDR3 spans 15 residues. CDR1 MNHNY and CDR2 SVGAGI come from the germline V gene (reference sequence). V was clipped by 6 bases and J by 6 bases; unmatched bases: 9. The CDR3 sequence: CASSLDRGGDEKLFF. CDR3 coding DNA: TGTGCCAGCAGCCTCGACAGGGGAGGCGATGAAAAACTGTTTTTT.

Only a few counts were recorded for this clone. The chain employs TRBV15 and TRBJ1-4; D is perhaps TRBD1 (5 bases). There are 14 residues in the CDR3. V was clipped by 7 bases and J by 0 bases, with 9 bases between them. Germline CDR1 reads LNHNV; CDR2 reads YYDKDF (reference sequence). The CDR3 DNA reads TGTGCCACCAAAGGGGATGCAACTAATGAAAAACTGTTTTTT. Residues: CATKGDATNEKLFF.

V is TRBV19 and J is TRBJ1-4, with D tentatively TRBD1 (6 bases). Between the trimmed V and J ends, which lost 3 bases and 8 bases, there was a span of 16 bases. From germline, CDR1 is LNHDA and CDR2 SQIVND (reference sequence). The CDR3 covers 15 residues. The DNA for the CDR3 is TGTGCCAGTAGTATGTCCGACAGGTTAGGGGAAAAACTGTTTTTT. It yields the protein CASSMSDRLGEKLFF.

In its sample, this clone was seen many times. The CDR3, as DNA: TGCGCCAGCAGTGGTATGAACACTGAAGCTTTCTTT. It yields the protein CASSGMNTEAFF. This rearrangement joins TRBV10-1 to TRBJ1-1; no reliable D call. Trimming left V 4 bases short and J 0 bases short, with 3 bases between. The CDR3 totals 12 residues. The V gene's germline CDR1 is WNHNN and CDR2 SYGVQD (reference sequence).

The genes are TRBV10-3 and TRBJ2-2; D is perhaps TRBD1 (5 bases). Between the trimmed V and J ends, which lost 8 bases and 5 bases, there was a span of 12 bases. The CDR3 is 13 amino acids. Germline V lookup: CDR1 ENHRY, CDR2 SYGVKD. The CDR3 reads CAIAKPGTGELFF. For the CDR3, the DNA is TGTGCCATCGCTAAGCCAGGGACCGGGGAGCTGTTTTTT.

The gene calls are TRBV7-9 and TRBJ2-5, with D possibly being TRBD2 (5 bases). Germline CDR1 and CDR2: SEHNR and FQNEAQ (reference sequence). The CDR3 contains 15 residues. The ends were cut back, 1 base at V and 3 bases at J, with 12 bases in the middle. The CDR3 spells CASSLVVAGEETQYF. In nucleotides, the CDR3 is TGTGCCAGCAGCTTAGTCGTTGCGGGCGAAGAGACCCAGTACTTC.

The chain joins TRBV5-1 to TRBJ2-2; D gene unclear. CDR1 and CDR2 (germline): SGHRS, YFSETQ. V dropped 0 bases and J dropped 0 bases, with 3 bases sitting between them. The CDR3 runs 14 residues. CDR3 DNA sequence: TGCGCCAGCAGCTTGGACACGAACACCGGGGAGCTGTTTTTT. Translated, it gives CASSLDTNTGELFF.

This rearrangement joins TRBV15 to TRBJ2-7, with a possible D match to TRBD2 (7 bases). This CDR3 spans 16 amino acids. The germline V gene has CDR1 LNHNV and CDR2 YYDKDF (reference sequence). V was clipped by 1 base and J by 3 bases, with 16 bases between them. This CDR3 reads CATSRGDYGGLYEQYF. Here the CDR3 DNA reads TGTGCCACCAGCAGAGGGGACTACGGGGGGCTCTACGAGCAGTACTTC.

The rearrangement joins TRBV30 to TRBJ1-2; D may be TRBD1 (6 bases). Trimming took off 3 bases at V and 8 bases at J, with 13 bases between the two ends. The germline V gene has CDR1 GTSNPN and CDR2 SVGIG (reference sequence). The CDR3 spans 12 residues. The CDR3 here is CAWRRGARGYTF. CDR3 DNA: TGTGCCTGGAGGCGGGGGGCGCGCGGCTACACCTTC. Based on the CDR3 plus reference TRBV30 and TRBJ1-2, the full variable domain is SQTIHQWPATLVQPVGSPLSLECTVEGTSNPNLYWYRQAAGRGLQLLFYSVGIGQISSEVPQNLSASRPQDRQFILSSKKLLLSDSGFYLCAWRRGARGYTFGSGTRLTVV.

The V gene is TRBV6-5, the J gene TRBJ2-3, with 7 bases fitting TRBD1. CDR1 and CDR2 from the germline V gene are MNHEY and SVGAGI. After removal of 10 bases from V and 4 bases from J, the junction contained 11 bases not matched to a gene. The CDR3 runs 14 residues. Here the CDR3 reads CATGRGLIPDTQYF. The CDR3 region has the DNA TGTGCCACCGGCAGGGGGTTGATCCCAGATACGCAGTATTTT.

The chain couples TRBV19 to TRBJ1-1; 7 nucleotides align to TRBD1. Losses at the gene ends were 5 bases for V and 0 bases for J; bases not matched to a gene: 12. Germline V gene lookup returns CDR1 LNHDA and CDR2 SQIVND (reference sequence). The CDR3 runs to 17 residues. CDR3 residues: CASSVRQGLALNTEAFF. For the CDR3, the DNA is TGTGCCAGTAGTGTGAGACAGGGTTTAGCCCTGAACACTGAAGCTTTCTTT.

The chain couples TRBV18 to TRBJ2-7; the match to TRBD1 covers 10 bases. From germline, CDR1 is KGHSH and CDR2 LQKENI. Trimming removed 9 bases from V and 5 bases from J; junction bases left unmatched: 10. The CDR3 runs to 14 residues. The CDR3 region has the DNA TGTGCCAGTTACTCGGGGACAGGGGACCACGAGCAGTACTTC. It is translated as CASYSGTGDHEQYF.

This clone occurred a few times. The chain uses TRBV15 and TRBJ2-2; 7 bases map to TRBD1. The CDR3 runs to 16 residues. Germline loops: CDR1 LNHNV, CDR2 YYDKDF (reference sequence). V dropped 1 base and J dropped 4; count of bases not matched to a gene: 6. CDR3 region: CATSRVKGAATGELFF. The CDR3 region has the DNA TGTGCCACCAGCAGAGTAAAGGGGGCGGCCACCGGGGAGCTGTTTTTT.

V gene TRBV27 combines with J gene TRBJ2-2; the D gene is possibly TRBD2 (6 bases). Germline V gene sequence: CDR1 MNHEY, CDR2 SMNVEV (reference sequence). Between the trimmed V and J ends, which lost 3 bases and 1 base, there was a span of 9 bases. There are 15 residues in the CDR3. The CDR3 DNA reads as TGTGCCAGCAGTTTGAACGGGGGGAACACCGGGGAGCTGTTTTTT. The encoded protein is CASSLNGGNTGELFF.